This T cell receptor beta chain emerged from a study of monozygotic twins with inflammatory bowel disease. The study's findings and limits: With others, IBD patients shared fewer clonotypes than healthy twins did, especially with disease activity. IBD patients displayed reduced TCRbeta diversity (inverse Simpson) when set against healthy co-twins.

Researchers collected 2 to 2.5 ml of blood per donor. With regard to this clonotype: Its antigen is still unknown.

Per-sample cDNA came from eight separate reactions. TCRdb reanalyzed the 5' RACE reads, giving one entry per CDR3 protein sequence and no DNA. The data include approximately 160,000 distinct CDR3 sequences; the top ten clones carry 7.4%. The CDR3 consists of 11 residues. The V gene's germline CDR1 is SGHRS and CDR2 YFSETQ. The chain joins TRBV5-1 to TRBJ2-7; TCRdb indicates TRBD2, and absent DNA this call remains unverified. Sequenced: blood. The sequence was obtained from a human donor with ulcerative colitis or Crohn's disease, or a healthy co-twin of an affected twin (not recorded which). The CDR3 loop reads CASRGGHEQYF. The full variable domain, rest sourced from reference TRBV5-1 and TRBJ2-7, is KAGVTQTPRYLIKTRGQQVTLSCSPISGHRSVSWYQQTPGQGLQFLFEYFSETQRNKGNFPGRFSGRQFSNSRSEMNVSTLELGDSALYLCASRGGHEQYFGPGTRLTVT.